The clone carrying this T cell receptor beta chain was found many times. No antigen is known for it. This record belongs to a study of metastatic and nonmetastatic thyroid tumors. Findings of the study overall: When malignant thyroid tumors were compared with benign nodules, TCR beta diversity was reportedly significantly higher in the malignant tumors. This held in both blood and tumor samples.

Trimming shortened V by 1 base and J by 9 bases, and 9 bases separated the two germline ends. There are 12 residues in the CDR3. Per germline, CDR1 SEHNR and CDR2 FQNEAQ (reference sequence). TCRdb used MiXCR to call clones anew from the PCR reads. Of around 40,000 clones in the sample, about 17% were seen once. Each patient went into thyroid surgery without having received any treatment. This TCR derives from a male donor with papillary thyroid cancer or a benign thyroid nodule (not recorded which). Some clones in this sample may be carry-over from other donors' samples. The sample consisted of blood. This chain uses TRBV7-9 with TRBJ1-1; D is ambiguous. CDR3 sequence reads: CASSLGVGKAFF. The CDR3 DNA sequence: TGTGCCAGCAGCTTAGGGGTAGGGAAAGCTTTCTTT.